This T cell receptor beta chain was recovered during a study of blood T cell repertoires in COVID-19. Trimming at V came to 5 bases and at J to 4 bases, leaving 6 bases not matched to a gene. The CDR3 runs to 15 residues. Germline values: CDR1 SGHTA, CDR2 FQGNSA. Method: immunoSEQ multiplex PCR; TCRdb's copy keeps in-frame clones and lacks some. The profile shows hundreds of thousands of clones, 82% of them singletons. The chain links TRBV7-2 to TRBJ2-1; 9 bases are a match to TRBD1. Specimen: peripheral blood. The receptor comes from a woman older than 75 with acute or convalescent COVID-19. For the CDR3, the DNA is TGTGCCAGCAGCGGGTCCGGGACAGGGTACAATGAGCAGTTCTTC. This sequence encodes CASSGSGTGYNEQFF.